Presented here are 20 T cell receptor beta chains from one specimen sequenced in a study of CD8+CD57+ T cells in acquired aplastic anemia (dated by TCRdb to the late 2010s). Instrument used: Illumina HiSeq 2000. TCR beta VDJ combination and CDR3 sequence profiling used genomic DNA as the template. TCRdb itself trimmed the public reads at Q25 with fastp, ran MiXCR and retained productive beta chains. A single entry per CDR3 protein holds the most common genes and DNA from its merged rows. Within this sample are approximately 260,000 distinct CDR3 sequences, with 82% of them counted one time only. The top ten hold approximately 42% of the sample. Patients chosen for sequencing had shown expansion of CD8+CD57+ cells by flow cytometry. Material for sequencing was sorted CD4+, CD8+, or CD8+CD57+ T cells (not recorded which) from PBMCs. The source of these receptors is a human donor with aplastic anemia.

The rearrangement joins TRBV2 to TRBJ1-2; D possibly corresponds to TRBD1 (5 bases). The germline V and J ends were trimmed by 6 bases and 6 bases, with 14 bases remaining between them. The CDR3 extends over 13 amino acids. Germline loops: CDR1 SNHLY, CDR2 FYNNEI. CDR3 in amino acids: CASSLVPGNGYTF. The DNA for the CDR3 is TGTGCCAGCAGCTTGGTCCCAGGGAATGGCTACACCTTC.

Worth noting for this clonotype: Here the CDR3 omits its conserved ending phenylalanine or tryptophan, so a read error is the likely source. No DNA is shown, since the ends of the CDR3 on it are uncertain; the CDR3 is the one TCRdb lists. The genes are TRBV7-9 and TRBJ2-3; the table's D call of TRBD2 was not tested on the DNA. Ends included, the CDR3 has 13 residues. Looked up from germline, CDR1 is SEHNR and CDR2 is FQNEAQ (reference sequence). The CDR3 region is CASSFRGSGGHDV.

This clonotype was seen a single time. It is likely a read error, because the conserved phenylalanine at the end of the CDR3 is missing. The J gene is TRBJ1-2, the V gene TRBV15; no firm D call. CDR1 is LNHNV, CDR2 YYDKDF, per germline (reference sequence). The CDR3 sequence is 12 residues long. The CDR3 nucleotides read TGTGCCAGCAGCCTAGGGTCAGAAGGCTACACCCAC. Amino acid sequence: CASSLGSEGYTH.

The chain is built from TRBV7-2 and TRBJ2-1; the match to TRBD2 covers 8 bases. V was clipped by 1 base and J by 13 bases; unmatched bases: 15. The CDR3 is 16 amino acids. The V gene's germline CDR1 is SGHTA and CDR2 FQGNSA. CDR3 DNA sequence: TGTGCCAGCAGCTTAGAAATAAGCGGGGGCACTGAAGATCAGTTCTTC. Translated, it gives CASSLEISGGTEDQFF.

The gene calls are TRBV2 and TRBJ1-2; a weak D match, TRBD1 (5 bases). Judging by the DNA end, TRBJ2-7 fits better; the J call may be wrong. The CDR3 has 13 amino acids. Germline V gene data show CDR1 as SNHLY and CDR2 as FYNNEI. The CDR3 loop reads CASSDGLTGTQYF. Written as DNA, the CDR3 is TGTGCCAGCAGCGACGGCCTCACAGGTACGCAGTACTTC.

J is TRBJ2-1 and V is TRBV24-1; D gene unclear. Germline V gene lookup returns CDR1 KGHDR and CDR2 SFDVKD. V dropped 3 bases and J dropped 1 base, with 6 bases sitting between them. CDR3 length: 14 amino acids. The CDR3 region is CATSDRRSYNEQFF. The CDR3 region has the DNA TGTGCCACCAGTGATAGAAGGTCCTACAATGAGCAGTTCTTC.

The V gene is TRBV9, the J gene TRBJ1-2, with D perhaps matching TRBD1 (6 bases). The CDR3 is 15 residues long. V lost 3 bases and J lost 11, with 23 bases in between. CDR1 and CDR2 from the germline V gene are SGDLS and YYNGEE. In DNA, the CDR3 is TGTGCCAGCAGCGGCAGGGGACGACACAATGAGCAGTACACCTTC. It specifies CASSGRGRHNEQYTF.

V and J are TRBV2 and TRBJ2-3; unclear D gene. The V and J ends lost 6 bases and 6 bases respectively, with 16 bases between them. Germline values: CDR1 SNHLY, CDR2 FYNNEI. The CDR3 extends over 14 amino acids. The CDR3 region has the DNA TGTGCCAGCAGCGTATCGGGTGGCCCTGATACGCAGTATTTT. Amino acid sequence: CASSVSGGPDTQYF.

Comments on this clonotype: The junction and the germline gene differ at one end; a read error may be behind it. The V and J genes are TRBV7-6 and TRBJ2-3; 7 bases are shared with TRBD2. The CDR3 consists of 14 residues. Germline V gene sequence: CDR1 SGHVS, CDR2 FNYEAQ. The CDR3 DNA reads TGTGCCAGCAGCTTAATTACGGGGGGAACCTACAATGAGTTT. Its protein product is CASSLITGGTYNEF.

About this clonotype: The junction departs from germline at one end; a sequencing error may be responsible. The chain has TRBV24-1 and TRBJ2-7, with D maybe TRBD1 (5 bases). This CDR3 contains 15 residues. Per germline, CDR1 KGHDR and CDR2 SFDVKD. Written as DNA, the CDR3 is TGTGCCAGCAGTGACAAGCTTTCTGGGGCCTACGAGCAAACCTTC. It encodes CASSDKLSGAYEQTF.

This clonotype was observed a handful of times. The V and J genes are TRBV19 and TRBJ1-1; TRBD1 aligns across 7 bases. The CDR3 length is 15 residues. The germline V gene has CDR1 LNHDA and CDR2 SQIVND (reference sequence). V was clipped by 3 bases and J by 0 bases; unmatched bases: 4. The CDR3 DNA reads TGTGCCAGTAGTATTGGGGACAGAGTGAACACTGAAGCTTTCTTT. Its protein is CASSIGDRVNTEAFF.

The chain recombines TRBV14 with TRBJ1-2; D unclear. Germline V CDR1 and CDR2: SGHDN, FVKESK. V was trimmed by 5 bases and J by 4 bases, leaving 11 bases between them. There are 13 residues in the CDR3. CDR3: CASSKATFYGYTF. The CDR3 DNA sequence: TGTGCCAGCAGCAAAGCCACATTCTATGGCTACACCTTC.

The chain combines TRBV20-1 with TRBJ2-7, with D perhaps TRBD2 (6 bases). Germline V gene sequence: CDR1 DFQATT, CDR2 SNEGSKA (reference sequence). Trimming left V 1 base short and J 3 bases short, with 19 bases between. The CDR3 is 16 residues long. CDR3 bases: TGCAGTGCTAGAGGCGGGGAGCCATCCGGGGGCTACGAGCAGTACTTC. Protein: CSARGGEPSGGYEQYF.

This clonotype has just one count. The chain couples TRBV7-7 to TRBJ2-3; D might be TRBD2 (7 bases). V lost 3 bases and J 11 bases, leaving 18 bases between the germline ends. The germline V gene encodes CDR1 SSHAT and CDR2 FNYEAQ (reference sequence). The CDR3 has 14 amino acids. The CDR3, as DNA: TGTGCCAGCAGCTTCGAGGGAGGGGGTCATGAGCAGTATTTT. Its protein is CASSFEGGGHEQYF.

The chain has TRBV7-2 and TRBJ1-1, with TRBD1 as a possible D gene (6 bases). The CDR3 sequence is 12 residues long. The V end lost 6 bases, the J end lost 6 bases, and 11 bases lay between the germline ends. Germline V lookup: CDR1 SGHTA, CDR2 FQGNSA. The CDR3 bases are TGTGCCAGCAGTTTACAGGGCGCTGAAGCTTTCTTT. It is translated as CASSLQGAEAFF.

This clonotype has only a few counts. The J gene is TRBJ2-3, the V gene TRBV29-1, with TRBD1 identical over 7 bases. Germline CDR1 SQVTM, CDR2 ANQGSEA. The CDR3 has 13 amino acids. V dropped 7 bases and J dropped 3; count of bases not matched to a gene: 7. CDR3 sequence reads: CSATGTATDTQYF. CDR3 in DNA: TGCAGCGCGACCGGGACAGCTACAGATACGCAGTATTTT.

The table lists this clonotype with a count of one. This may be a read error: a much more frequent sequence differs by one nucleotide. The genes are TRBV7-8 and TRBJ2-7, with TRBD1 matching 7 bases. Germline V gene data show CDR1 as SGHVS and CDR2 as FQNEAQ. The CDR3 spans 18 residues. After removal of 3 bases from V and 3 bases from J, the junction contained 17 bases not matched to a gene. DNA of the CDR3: TGTGCCAGCAGCTTGCAAGGGGGCGCCGACTATGGCTACTACGAGCAGTACGTC. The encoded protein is CASSLQGGADYGYYEQYV.

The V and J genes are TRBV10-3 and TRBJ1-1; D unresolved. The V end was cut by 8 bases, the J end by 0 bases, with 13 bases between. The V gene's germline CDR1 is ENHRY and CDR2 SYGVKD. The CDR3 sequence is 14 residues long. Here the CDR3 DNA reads TGTGCCATCGCCACTAACGCATTGAACACTGAAGCTTTCTTT. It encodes CAIATNALNTEAFF.

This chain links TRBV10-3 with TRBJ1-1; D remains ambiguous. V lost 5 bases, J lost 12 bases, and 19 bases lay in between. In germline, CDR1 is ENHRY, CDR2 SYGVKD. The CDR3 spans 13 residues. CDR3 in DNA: TGTGCCATCAGTAGCACTTTTAACACTAAATCTTTCTTT. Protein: CAISSTFNTKSFF.

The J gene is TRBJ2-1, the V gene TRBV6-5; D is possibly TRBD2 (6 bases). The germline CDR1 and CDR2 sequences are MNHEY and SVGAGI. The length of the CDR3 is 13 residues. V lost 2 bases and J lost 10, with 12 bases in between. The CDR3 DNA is TGTGCCAGCAGTTACGGAGGGCCGAACGAGCAGTTCTTC. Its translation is CASSYGGPNEQFF.